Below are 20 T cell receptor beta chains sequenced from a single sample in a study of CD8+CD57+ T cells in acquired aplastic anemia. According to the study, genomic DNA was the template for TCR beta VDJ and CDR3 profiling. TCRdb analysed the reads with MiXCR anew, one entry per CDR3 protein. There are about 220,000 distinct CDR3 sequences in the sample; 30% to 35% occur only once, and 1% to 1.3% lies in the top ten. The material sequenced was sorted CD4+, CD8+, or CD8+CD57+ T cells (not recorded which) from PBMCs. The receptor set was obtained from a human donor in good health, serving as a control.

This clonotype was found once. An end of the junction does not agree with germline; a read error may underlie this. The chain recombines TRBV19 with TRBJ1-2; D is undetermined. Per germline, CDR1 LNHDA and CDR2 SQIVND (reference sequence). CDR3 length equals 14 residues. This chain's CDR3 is CASSIVWVNYGYTF. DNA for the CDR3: TGTGCCAGTAGTATTGTATGGGTTAACTATGGCTATACCTTC. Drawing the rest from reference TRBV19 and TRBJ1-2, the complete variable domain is DGGITQSPKYLFRKEGQNVTLSCEQNLNHDAMYWYRQDPGQGLRLIYYSQIVNDFQKGDIAEGYSVSREKKESFPLTVTSAQKNPTAFYLCASSIVWVNYGYTFGSGTRLTVV.

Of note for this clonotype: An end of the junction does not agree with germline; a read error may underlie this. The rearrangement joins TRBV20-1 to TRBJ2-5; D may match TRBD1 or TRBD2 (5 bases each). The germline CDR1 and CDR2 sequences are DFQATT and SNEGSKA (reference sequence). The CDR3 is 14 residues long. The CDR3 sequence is CSAKGTWYQETQYF. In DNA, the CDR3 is TGCAGCGCTAAAGGGACCTGGTACCAAGAGACCCAGTACTTC.

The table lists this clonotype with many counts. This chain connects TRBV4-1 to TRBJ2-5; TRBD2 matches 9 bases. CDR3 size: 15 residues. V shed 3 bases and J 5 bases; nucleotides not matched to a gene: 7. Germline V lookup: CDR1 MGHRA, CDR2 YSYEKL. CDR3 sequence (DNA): TGCGCCAGCAGCCACCTCGGGACTAGCTTTGAGACCCAGTACTTC. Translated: CASSHLGTSFETQYF.

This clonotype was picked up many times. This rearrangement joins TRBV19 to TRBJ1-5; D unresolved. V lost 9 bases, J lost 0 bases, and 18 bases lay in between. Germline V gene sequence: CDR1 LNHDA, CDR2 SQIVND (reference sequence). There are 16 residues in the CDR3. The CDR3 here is CASTGKDRNSNQPQHF. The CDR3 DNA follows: TGTGCCAGCACCGGAAAGGACCGGAATAGCAATCAGCCCCAGCATTTT.

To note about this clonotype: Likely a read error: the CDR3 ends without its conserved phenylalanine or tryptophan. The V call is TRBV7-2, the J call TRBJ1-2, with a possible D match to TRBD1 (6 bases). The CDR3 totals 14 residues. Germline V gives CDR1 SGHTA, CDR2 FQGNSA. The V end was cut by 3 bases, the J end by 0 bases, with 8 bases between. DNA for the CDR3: TGTGCCAGCAGCTTGGACAGTACTAACTATGGCTACACCCTC. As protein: CASSLDSTNYGYTL.

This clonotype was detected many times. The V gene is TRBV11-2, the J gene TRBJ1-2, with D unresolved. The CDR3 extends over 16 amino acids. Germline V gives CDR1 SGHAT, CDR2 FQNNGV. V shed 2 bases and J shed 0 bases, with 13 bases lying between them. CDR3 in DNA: TGTGCCAGCAGCTTACCCGCCGGGTGGTCTAACTATGGCTACACCTTC. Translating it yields CASSLPAGWSNYGYTF.

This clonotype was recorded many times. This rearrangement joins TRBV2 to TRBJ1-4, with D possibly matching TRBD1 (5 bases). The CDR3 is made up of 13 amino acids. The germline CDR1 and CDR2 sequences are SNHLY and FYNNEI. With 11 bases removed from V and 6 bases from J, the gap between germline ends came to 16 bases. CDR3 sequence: CAGGGDSDEKLFF. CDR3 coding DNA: TGTGCCGGGGGGGGAGACAGTGATGAAAAACTGTTTTTT.

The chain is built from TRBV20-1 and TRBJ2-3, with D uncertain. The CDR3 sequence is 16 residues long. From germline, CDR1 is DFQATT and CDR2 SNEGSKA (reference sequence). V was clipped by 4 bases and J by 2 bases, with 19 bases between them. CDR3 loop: CSATTSRWQFTDTQYF. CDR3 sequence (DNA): TGCAGTGCTACGACAAGTCGTTGGCAGTTCACAGATACGCAGTATTTT.

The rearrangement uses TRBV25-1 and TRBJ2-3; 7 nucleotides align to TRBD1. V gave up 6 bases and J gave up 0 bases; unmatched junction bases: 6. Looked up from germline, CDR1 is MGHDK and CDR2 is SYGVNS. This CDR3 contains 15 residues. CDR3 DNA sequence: TGTGCCAGCAGGTTCACAGGGGTTAGCACAGATACGCAGTATTTT. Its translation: CASRFTGVSTDTQYF.

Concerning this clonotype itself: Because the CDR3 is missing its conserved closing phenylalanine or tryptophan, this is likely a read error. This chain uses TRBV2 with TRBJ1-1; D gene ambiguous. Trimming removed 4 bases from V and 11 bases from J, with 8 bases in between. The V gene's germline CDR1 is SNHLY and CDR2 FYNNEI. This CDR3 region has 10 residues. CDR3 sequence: CASSVGRAFS. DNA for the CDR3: TGTGCCAGCAGTGTCGGCAGGGCTTTCTCT.

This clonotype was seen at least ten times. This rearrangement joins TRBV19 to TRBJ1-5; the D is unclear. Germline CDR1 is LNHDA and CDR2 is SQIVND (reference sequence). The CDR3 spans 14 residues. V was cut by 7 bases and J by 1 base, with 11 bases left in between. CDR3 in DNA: TGTGCCAGTACTTTCCGGACGAGCAATCAGCCCCAGCATTTT. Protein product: CASTFRTSNQPQHF.

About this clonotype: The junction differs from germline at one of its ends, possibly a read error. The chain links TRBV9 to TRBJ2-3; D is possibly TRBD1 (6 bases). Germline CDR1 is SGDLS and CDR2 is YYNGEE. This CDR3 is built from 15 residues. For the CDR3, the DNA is TGTGCCAGCAGCGACGACAGGTTAAGCACATATACGCAGTATTTT. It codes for CASSDDRLSTYTQYF.

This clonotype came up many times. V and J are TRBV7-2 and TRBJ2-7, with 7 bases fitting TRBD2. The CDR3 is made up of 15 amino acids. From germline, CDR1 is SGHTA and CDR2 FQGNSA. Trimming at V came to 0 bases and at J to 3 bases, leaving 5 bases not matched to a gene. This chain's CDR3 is CASSLAFLADYEQYF. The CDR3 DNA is TGTGCCAGCAGCTTAGCTTTTCTAGCGGACTACGAGCAGTACTTC.

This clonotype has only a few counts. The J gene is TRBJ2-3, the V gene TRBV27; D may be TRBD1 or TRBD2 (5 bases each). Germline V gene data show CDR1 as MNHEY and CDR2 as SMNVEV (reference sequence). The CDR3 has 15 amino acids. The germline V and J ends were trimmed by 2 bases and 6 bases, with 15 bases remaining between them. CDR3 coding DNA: TGTGCCAGCAGTTTACCCGGGACCCCAGCGGATACGCAGTATTTT. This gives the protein CASSLPGTPADTQYF.

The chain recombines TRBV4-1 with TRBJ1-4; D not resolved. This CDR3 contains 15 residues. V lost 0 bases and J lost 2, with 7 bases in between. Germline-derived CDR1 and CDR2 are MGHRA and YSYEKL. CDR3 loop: CASSQDRSTNEKLFF. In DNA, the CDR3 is TGCGCCAGCAGCCAAGACAGGTCGACTAATGAAAAACTGTTTTTT.

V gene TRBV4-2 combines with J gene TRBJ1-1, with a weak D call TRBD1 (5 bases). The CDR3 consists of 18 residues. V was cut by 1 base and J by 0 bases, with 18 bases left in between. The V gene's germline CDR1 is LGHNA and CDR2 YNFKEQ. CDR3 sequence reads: CASSQGQGRRAMNTEAFF. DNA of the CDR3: TGTGCCAGCAGCCAAGGTCAGGGCAGGCGGGCTATGAACACTGAAGCTTTCTTT.

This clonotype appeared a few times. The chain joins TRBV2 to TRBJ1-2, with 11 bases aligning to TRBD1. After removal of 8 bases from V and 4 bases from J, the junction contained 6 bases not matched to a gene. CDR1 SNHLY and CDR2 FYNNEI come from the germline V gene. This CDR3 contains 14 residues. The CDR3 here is CASRDRGGRYGYTF. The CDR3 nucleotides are TGTGCCAGCCGGGACAGGGGGGGACGCTATGGCTACACCTTC.

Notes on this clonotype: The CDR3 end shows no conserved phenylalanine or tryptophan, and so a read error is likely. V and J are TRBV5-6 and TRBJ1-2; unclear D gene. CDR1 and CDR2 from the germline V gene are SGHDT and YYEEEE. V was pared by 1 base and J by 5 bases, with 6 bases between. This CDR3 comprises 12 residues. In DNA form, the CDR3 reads TGTGCCAGCAGCTTGACCGGGTATGGCTACACCCTC. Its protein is CASSLTGYGYTL.

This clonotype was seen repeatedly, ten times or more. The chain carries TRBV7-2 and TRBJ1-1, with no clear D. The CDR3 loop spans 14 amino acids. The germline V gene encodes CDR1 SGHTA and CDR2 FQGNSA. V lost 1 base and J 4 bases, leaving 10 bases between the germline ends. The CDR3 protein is CASSLGVGGTEAFF. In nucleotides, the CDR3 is TGTGCCAGCAGCTTAGGTGTAGGTGGCACTGAAGCTTTCTTT.

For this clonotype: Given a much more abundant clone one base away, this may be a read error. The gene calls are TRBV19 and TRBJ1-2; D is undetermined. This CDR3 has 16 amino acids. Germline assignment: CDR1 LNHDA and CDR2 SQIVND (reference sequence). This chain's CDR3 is CASSITQPATNYGYAF. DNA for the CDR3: TGTGCCAGTAGTATAACCCAACCTGCTACTAACTATGGCTACGCCTTC.